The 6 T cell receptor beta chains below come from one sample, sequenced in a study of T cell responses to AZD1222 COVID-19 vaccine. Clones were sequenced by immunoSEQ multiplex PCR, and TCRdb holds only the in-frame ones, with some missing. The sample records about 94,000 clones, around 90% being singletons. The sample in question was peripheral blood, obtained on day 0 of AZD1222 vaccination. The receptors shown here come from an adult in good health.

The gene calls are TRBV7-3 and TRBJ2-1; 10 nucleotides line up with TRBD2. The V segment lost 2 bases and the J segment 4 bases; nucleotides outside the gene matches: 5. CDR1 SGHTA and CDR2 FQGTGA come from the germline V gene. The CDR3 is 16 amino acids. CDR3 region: CASSLVLAGQYNEQFF. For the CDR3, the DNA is TGTGCCAGCAGCTTAGTACTAGCGGGACAGTACAATGAGCAGTTCTTC.

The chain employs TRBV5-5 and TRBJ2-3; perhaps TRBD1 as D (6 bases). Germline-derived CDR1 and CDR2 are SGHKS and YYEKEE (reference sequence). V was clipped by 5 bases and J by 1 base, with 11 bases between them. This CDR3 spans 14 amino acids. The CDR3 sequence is CASSPGVGTDTQYF. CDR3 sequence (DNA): TGTGCCAGCAGTCCAGGGGTCGGCACAGATACGCAGTATTTT.

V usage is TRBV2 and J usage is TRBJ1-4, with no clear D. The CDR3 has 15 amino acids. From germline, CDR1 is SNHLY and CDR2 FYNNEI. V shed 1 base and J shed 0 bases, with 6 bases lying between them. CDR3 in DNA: TGTGCCAGCAGTGAAGGTCCTGCAACTAATGAAAAACTGTTTTTT. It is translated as CASSEGPATNEKLFF.

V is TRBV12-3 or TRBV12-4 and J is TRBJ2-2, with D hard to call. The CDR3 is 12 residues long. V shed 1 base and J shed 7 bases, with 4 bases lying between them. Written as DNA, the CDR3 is TGTGCCAGCAGTTTAGGGGTCGGGGAGCTGTTTTTT. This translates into CASSLGVGELFF.

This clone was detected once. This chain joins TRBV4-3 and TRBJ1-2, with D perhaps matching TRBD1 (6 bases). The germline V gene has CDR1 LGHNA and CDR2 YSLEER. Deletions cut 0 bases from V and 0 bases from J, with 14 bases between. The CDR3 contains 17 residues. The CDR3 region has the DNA TGCGCCAGCAGCCAAGATTTCGGAACAGGGACTAACTATGGCTACACCTTC. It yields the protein CASSQDFGTGTNYGYTF.

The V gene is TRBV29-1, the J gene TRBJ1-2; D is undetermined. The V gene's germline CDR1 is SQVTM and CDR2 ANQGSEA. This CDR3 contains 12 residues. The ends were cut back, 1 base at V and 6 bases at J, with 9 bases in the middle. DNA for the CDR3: TGCAGCGTTGAAGTGACTACGGATGGCTACACCTTC. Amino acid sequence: CSVEVTTDGYTF.